This T cell receptor beta chain was sequenced in a study of T cell repertoires in cytomegalovirus infection. Study at large: HLA-B-restricted CMV epitopes that are well studied, plus recently identified HLA-C-restricted ones, were used by the study. Matching HLA type and CMV infection were both indicated by public TCR beta signatures. Overall study findings and caveats: Clonotypes of TCR beta that were HLA-C-restricted and CMV-specific dominated the ex vivo response. Based on cumulative public TCR beta family frequency, carriers of CMV plus the relevant HLA were identified.

TCRdb redid the calling of the reads with MiXCR, one entry per CDR3 protein. This sample has roughly 990,000 distinct CDR3 sequences; about a third occur once, and the top ten carry around an eighth. This clonotype has more than one count but fewer than ten. The target antigen is unknown. The germline V gene has CDR1 MNHEY and CDR2 SMNVEV (reference sequence). The CDR3 spans 14 residues. V shed 6 bases and J 7 bases; nucleotides not matched to a gene: 11. This clonotype was sampled from a human donor in good health (CMV status not recorded). Some clones in this sample may be carry-over from other donors' samples. The material sequenced was cultured CD8+ T cells from PBMCs, taken from culture after CMV antigen stimulation. The rearrangement links TRBV27 to TRBJ1-2; TRBD1 matches at 7 bases. This chain's CDR3 is CASSPRSGGRGYTF. CDR3 in DNA: TGTGCCAGCAGCCCTAGGTCAGGGGGACGTGGCTACACCTTC.